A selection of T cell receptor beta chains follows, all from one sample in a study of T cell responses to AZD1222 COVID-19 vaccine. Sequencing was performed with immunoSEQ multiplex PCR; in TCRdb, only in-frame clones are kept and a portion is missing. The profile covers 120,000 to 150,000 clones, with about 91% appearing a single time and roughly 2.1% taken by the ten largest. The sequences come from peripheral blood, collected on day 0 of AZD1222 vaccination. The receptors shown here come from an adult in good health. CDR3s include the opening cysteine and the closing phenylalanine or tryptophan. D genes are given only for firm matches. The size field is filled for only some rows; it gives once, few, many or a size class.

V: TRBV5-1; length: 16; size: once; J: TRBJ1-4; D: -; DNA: TGCGCCAGCAGCCTGGCTGAGGGAACAACTAATGAAAAACTGTTTTTT; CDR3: CASSLAEGTTNEKLFF
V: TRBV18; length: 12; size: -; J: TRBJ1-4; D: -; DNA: TGTGCCAGCTCACCACCGCAGGGAAGAATGTTTTTT; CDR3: CASSPPQGRMFF
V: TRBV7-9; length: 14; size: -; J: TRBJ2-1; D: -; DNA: TGTGCCAGCAGCCCTTCAGGGGCCTACAATGAGCAGTTCTTC; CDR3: CASSPSGAYNEQFF
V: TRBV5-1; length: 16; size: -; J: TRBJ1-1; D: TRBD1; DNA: TGCGCCAGCAGCTTGGCGGGGACAGGGGGGATTGCTGAAGCTTTCTTT; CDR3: CASSLAGTGGIAEAFF
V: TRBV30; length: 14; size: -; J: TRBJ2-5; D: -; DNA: TGTGCCTGGAGTTTCGGGCAGGGGCAAGAGACCCAGTACTTC; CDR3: CAWSFGQGQETQYF
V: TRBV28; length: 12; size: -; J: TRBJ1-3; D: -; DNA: TGTGCCAGCAGTTCCCCAGGAAACACCATATATTTT; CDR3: CASSSPGNTIYF
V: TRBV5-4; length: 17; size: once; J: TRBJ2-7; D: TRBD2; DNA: TGTGCCAGCAGCTTGGGGGCTAGCGGGAGGGCCTCCTACGAGCAGTACTTC; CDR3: CASSLGASGRASYEQYF
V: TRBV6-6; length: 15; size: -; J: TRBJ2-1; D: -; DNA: TGTGCCAGCAGTTACTCGGCTAGGATGTACAATGAGCAGTTCTTC; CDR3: CASSYSARMYNEQFF
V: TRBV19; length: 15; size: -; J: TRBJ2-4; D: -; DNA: TGTGCCAGTAGTGTCGACCGGCGGGTCGGAAACATTCAGTACTTC; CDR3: CASSVDRRVGNIQYF
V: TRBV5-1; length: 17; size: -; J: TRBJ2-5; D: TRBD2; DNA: TGCGCCAGCAGCTTGGCCGCGGGAGCGCCGACGGAAGAGACCCAGTACTTC; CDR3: CASSLAAGAPTEETQYF
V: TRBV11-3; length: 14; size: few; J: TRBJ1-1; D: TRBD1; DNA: TGTGCCAGCAGCGCCGGGACAGGGTGGACTGAAGCTTTCTTT; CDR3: CASSAGTGWTEAFF
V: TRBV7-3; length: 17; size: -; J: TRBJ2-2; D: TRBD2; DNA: TGTGCCAGCAGCTTAATGGGGCTAGCGGGAGCCGTCGGGGAGCTGTTTTTT; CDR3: CASSLMGLAGAVGELFF
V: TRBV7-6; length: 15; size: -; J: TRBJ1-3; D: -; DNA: TGTGCCAGCAGCTTAGGGACAAGCTCTGGAAACACCATATATTTT; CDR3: CASSLGTSSGNTIYF
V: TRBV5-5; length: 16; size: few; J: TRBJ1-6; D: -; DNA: TGTGCCAGCAGCTCGGAGATGAGCTCCTATAATTCACCCCTCCACTTT; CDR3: CASSSEMSSYNSPLHF
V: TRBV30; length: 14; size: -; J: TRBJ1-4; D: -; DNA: TGTGCCTGGAGGGACTGGGGAGCTGAGGAAAAACTGTTTTTT; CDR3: CAWRDWGAEEKLFF
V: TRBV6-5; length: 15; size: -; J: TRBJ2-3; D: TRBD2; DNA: TGTGCCAGCAACGAAGGCGGGAGTTGGGGAGATACGCAGTATTTT; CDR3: CASNEGGSWGDTQYF
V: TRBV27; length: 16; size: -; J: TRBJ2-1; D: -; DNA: TGTGCCAGCAGTCCGCGTACTAGCCCCAAATACAATGAGCAGTTCTTC; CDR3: CASSPRTSPKYNEQFF
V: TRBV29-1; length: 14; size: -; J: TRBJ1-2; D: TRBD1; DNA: TGCAGCGTGGACTTCGGACAGGGTAGATGGGGCTACACCTTC; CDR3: CSVDFGQGRWGYTF
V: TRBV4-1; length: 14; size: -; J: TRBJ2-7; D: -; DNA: TGCGCCAGCAGCCAGGGACCGTTGACCTACGAGCAGTACTTC; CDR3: CASSQGPLTYEQYF
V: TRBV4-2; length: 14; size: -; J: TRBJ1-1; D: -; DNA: TGTGCCAGCAGCCAAGACGCGCAGGCGAGGGAAGCTTTCTTT; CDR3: CASSQDAQAREAFF